This is a list of T cell receptor beta chains from one sample in a study of cytomegalovirus exposure and HLA in healthy donors. Clones were sequenced by immunoSEQ multiplex PCR, and TCRdb holds only the in-frame ones, with some missing. The table lists roughly 230,000 clones, 85% to 95% of them singletons. Sequenced: PBMCs. These receptors were taken from a girl aged 2-15 years in good health and CMV-seronegative. Each CDR3 is given with its conserved first and last residue. The D gene is left open where the match is weak. For some rows the clone size is stated as once, few or many, or as a class when expanded; others skip it.

d_call: NA; clone_size: NA; j_call: TRBJ1-2; v_call: TRBV5-4; cdr3_nt: TGTGCCAGCACCAGGGAAGCGAATCAAAACTATGGCTACACCTTC; cdr3_aa: CASTREANQNYGYTF
d_call: NA; clone_size: NA; j_call: TRBJ1-4; v_call: TRBV18; cdr3_nt: TGTGCCAGCTCACCACCCCAGAGCGTTTTTGAAAAACTGTTTTTT; cdr3_aa: CASSPPQSVFEKLFF
d_call: TRBD1; clone_size: NA; j_call: TRBJ1-3; v_call: TRBV7-2; cdr3_nt: TGTGCCAGCAGCTTAGGAGGGACAGGGGTCTCTGGAAACACCATATATTTT; cdr3_aa: CASSLGGTGVSGNTIYF
d_call: NA; clone_size: NA; j_call: TRBJ1-5; v_call: TRBV2; cdr3_nt: TGTGCCAGCACCTACTTAGGCAATCAGCCCCAGCATTTT; cdr3_aa: CASTYLGNQPQHF
d_call: NA; clone_size: NA; j_call: TRBJ2-2; v_call: TRBV6-5; cdr3_nt: TGTGCCAGCAGTTACTCGAACGGGGTGGGCACCGGGGAGCTGTTTTTT; cdr3_aa: CASSYSNGVGTGELFF
d_call: NA; clone_size: NA; j_call: TRBJ2-1; v_call: TRBV5-1; cdr3_nt: TGCGCCAGCAGCCGCCCGACACTAGGCGATGAGCAGTTCTTC; cdr3_aa: CASSRPTLGDEQFF
d_call: TRBD1; clone_size: NA; j_call: TRBJ1-6; v_call: TRBV28; cdr3_nt: TGTGCCAGCAGGCCGGGACAGGGTGGCTATAATTCACCCCTCCACTTT; cdr3_aa: CASRPGQGGYNSPLHF
d_call: NA; clone_size: NA; j_call: TRBJ2-2; v_call: TRBV11-3; cdr3_nt: TGTGCCAGCAGCTTATACGCTACAGAGGGAAACACCGGGGAGCTGTTTTTT; cdr3_aa: CASSLYATEGNTGELFF
d_call: NA; clone_size: NA; j_call: TRBJ1-5; v_call: TRBV9; cdr3_nt: TGTGCCAGCAGCTTGAGTGGTTGGCAGCCCCAGCATTTT; cdr3_aa: CASSLSGWQPQHF
d_call: NA; clone_size: NA; j_call: TRBJ1-5; v_call: TRBV28; cdr3_nt: TGTGCCAGCAGTTTTTGGGGGCCCGGCAATCAGCCCCAGCATTTT; cdr3_aa: CASSFWGPGNQPQHF
d_call: NA; clone_size: NA; j_call: TRBJ2-7; v_call: TRBV6-5; cdr3_nt: TGTGCCAGCAGCATAGATCTGGGAGTCTACGAGCAGTACTTC; cdr3_aa: CASSIDLGVYEQYF
d_call: NA; clone_size: NA; j_call: TRBJ2-7; v_call: TRBV6-1; cdr3_nt: TGTGCCAGCAGTGTGGAGCGAGCCTACGAGCAGTACTTC; cdr3_aa: CASSVERAYEQYF
d_call: NA; clone_size: NA; j_call: TRBJ1-3; v_call: TRBV5-1; cdr3_nt: TGCGCCAGCAGCTTGGGCGTTACTACGGGTGGAAACACCATATATTTT; cdr3_aa: CASSLGVTTGGNTIYF
d_call: NA; clone_size: NA; j_call: TRBJ1-6; v_call: TRBV28; cdr3_nt: TGTGCCATTACAGGGCCGGTTAGGTCTTCACCCCTCCACTTT; cdr3_aa: CAITGPVRSSPLHF
d_call: NA; clone_size: NA; j_call: TRBJ2-7; v_call: TRBV6-1; cdr3_nt: TGTGCCAGCAGTGAAGAGGGAGGCTCCTACGAGCAGTACTTC; cdr3_aa: CASSEEGGSYEQYF
d_call: TRBD2; clone_size: once; j_call: TRBJ2-1; v_call: TRBV5-1; cdr3_nt: TGCGCCAGCAGCCGGGCAGCGGGAGGGCCGAATGAGCAGTTCTTC; cdr3_aa: CASSRAAGGPNEQFF
d_call: TRBD1; clone_size: NA; j_call: TRBJ1-3; v_call: TRBV7-2; cdr3_nt: TGTGCCAGCAGCTTAGCAGGGGGCTCTTCTGGAAACACCATATATTTT; cdr3_aa: CASSLAGGSSGNTIYF
d_call: NA; clone_size: NA; j_call: TRBJ2-3; v_call: TRBV27; cdr3_nt: TGTGCCAGCAGTTTATCACGGACAGATACGCAGTATTTT; cdr3_aa: CASSLSRTDTQYF
d_call: NA; clone_size: NA; j_call: TRBJ2-1; v_call: TRBV30; cdr3_nt: TGTGCCTGGAGTGTTCGGGGGTTCAGCTCCTACAATGAGCAGTTCTTC; cdr3_aa: CAWSVRGFSSYNEQFF
d_call: NA; clone_size: NA; j_call: TRBJ2-7; v_call: TRBV7-6; cdr3_nt: TGTGCCAGCAGCTTAGATAGCGGCGAGCAGTACTTC; cdr3_aa: CASSLDSGEQYF
d_call: NA; clone_size: NA; j_call: TRBJ2-6; v_call: TRBV13; cdr3_nt: TGTGCCAGCAGCAATCACCCTTTACAGGGTAGCGTCCTGACTTTC; cdr3_aa: CASSNHPLQGSVLTF
d_call: TRBD2; clone_size: NA; j_call: TRBJ2-1; v_call: TRBV9; cdr3_nt: TGTGCCAGCAGCGTAGACGACGGGGGGGCCTGGAATGAGCAGTTCTTC; cdr3_aa: CASSVDDGGAWNEQFF
d_call: TRBD1; clone_size: NA; j_call: TRBJ2-3; v_call: TRBV30; cdr3_nt: TGTGCCTGGAGTGTAGGACAGGAAGGCACAGATACGCAGTATTTT; cdr3_aa: CAWSVGQEGTDTQYF
d_call: NA; clone_size: NA; j_call: TRBJ1-2; v_call: TRBV30; cdr3_nt: TGTGCCTGGAGTGAGGGACTTTCTGGCTACACCTTC; cdr3_aa: CAWSEGLSGYTF
d_call: NA; clone_size: NA; j_call: TRBJ2-5; v_call: TRBV30; cdr3_nt: TGTGCCTGGAGTGTAATAGGACTACAAGAGACCCAGTACTTC; cdr3_aa: CAWSVIGLQETQYF
d_call: NA; clone_size: NA; j_call: TRBJ1-2; v_call: TRBV6-1; cdr3_nt: TGTGCCAGCAAAGTGGACAGCTCTAACTATGGCTACACCTTC; cdr3_aa: CASKVDSSNYGYTF